The 19 T cell receptor beta chains given below trace back to one sample, sequenced in a study of blood T cell repertoires in COVID-19. Sequencing used immunoSEQ multiplex PCR; TCRdb keeps in-frame clones, though not all of them. The sample contains roughly 300,000 clones, approximately 88% of which appear only once. The sequenced sample was peripheral blood. Every receptor here comes from a man in his late teens or twenties who had recovered from COVID-19.

The chain uses TRBV4-2 and TRBJ1-4; TRBD1 matches at 7 bases. V lost 4 bases, J lost 8 bases, and 7 bases stayed unmatched. Germline V gives CDR1 LGHNA, CDR2 YNFKEQ. There are 14 residues in the CDR3. The CDR3 DNA reads as TGTGCCAGCAGCCGCAGGGACAGTGGGGAAAAACTGTTTTTT. As protein: CASSRRDSGEKLFF.

This rearrangement joins TRBV19 to TRBJ1-2; the match to TRBD1 covers 10 bases. The CDR3 loop spans 16 amino acids. Germline V CDR1 and CDR2: LNHDA, SQIVND (reference sequence). V was clipped by 5 bases and J by 3 bases; unmatched bases: 9. CDR3 in DNA: TGTGCCAGTAGTTCGGACAGGGGGTCAACCCACTATGGCTACACCTTC. Translating gives CASSSDRGSTHYGYTF.

The chain carries TRBV9 and TRBJ1-1, with D possibly being TRBD1 (6 bases). Germline lookup yields CDR1 SGDLS and CDR2 YYNGEE. This CDR3 has 15 amino acids. With 3 bases removed from V and 1 base from J, the gap between germline ends came to 13 bases. The CDR3 spells CASSEQGQANTEAFF. The CDR3 DNA follows: TGTGCCAGCAGCGAGCAGGGGCAGGCGAACACTGAAGCTTTCTTT.

This chain connects TRBV20-1 to TRBJ1-1; no clear D. V was pared by 3 bases and J by 0 bases, with 8 bases between. The germline V gene has CDR1 DFQATT and CDR2 SNEGSKA (reference sequence). The CDR3 covers 13 residues. CDR3 in amino acids: CSASLQVNTEAFF. CDR3 coding DNA: TGCAGTGCTAGTCTTCAGGTGAACACTGAAGCTTTCTTT.

This chain connects TRBV7-2 to TRBJ2-7; D is perhaps TRBD2 (5 bases). Per germline, CDR1 SGHTA and CDR2 FQGNSA. Trimming shortened V by 3 bases and J by 1 base, and 13 bases separated the two germline ends. The CDR3 totals 15 residues. The CDR3 DNA reads as TGTGCCAGCAGCTTGGGCGGGTCGGCATCCTACGAGCAGTACTTC. It encodes CASSLGGSASYEQYF.

The genes are TRBV12-3 or TRBV12-4 and TRBJ1-2, with D possibly being TRBD1 (6 bases). V dropped 4 bases and J dropped 8 bases, with 11 bases sitting between them. This CDR3 has 12 residues. The CDR3: CASSYRVGGYTF. The CDR3, as DNA: TGTGCCAGCAGTTACAGGGTGGGCGGCTACACCTTC.

This clone was seen just once. The chain employs TRBV9 and TRBJ1-1; TRBD1 agrees at 9 bases. CDR1 is SGDLS and CDR2 is YYNGEE in the germline V gene. Trimming at V came to 6 bases and at J to 4 bases, leaving 4 bases not matched to a gene. This CDR3 spans 13 amino acids. In nucleotides, the CDR3 is TGTGCCAGCAACAGGGGGCTAAGCACTGAAGCTTTCTTT. Protein: CASNRGLSTEAFF.

The J gene is TRBJ2-7, the V gene TRBV6-5; TRBD1 matches 7 bases. CDR3 size: 13 residues. V was clipped by 8 bases and J by 4 bases; unmatched bases: 8. Germline values: CDR1 MNHEY, CDR2 SVGAGI. This chain's CDR3 is CASRQGQFYEQYF. The DNA of the CDR3 is TGTGCCAGCCGTCAGGGACAGTTTTACGAGCAGTACTTC.

This clone occurred a few times. The chain uses TRBV19 and TRBJ1-5, with D unclear. Per the germline V gene, CDR1 is LNHDA and CDR2 is SQIVND (reference sequence). Trimming cost V 11 bases and J 4 bases, with 21 bases left between them. This CDR3 has 15 amino acids. CDR3 region: CASHDGVFSNQPQHF. The DNA of the CDR3 is TGTGCCTCCCACGACGGGGTTTTTAGTAATCAGCCCCAGCATTTT.

This rearrangement joins TRBV9 to TRBJ2-3; 8 bases line up with TRBD2. Per germline, CDR1 SGDLS and CDR2 YYNGEE. CDR3 size: 16 residues. V lost 4 bases to trimming and J lost 1 base; unmatched junction nucleotides: 8. CDR3 region: CASSSPKAGGTDTQYF. CDR3 DNA: TGTGCCAGCAGCTCCCCAAAAGCGGGAGGCACAGATACGCAGTATTTT. Supplemented by reference TRBV9 and TRBJ2-3, the full variable domain reads DSGVTQTPKHLITATGQRVTLRCSPRSGDLSVYWYQQSLDQGLQFLIQYYNGEERAKGNILERFSAQQFPDLHSELNLSSLELGDSALYFCASSSPKAGGTDTQYFGPGTRLTVL.

The CDR3 DNA is TGTGCCAGCAGTTTCTCAGGGGACACTGAAGCTTTCTTT. This translates into CASSFSGDTEAFF. The V gene is TRBV12-3 or TRBV12-4, the J gene TRBJ1-1, with D possibly TRBD1 on 6 matching bases. This CDR3 is built from 13 residues. Trimming took off 3 bases at V and 3 bases at J, with 8 bases between the two ends.

The J gene is TRBJ2-2, the V gene TRBV9; D is possibly TRBD1 (5 bases). Per germline, CDR1 SGDLS and CDR2 YYNGEE. V was cut by 0 bases and J by 6 bases, with 12 bases left in between. The CDR3 sequence is 15 residues long. CDR3 coding DNA: TGTGCCAGCAGCGTAGGTTCGGTAGGGGCCGGGGAGCTGTTTTTT. This translates into CASSVGSVGAGELFF.

This clone was seen once. The V gene is TRBV3-1 (or the pseudogene TRBV3-2), the J gene TRBJ2-5, with 9 bases identical to TRBD2. Per the germline V gene, CDR1 is LGHDT and CDR2 is YNNKEL (reference sequence). CDR3 length: 14 amino acids. The trim removed 0 bases at V and 5 bases at J, leaving 1 base unmatched. Here the CDR3 DNA reads TGTGCCAGCAGCCAAGATCTAGCGGGGGAGACCCAGTACTTC. Protein product: CASSQDLAGETQYF.

This chain uses TRBV2 with TRBJ2-2; D is unresolved. Deletions cut 6 bases from V and 4 bases from J, with 6 bases between. Germline CDR1 is SNHLY and CDR2 is FYNNEI. The CDR3 spans 12 residues. Written as DNA, the CDR3 is TGTGCCAGCAGCGGCGGCACCGGGGAGCTGTTTTTT. This translates into CASSGGTGELFF.

This clone came up once. This sample includes further DNA sequences coding for the same CDR3. The rearrangement links TRBV27 to TRBJ2-7; 8 nucleotides agree with TRBD1. The V gene's germline CDR1 is MNHEY and CDR2 SMNVEV (reference sequence). Trimming cost V 5 bases and J 0 bases; bases outside gene matches: 3. The CDR3 loop spans 14 amino acids. The CDR3 protein is CASSLGQGSYEQYF. DNA of the CDR3: TGTGCCAGCAGTCTCGGACAGGGCTCCTACGAGCAGTACTTC.

This clone was found once. This chain connects TRBV21-1 to TRBJ1-1; the table's TRBD1 call for D was not verified on the DNA. TRBV21-1 has pseudogene status. The CDR3 runs 14 residues. CDR3 sequence reads: CASVGAGVNTEAFF. CDR3 DNA sequence: TGTGCCAGCGTAGGGGCTGGAGTGAACACTGAAGCTTTCTTT.

This clone was counted only a few times. The CDR3 reads CASSQGRDPLNSYEQYF. The CDR3 region has the DNA TGCGCCAGCAGTCAGGGGAGGGACCCCTTAAACTCCTACGAGCAGTACTTC. This chain uses TRBV5-1 with TRBJ2-7; D possibly corresponds to TRBD2 (7 bases). This CDR3 has 17 amino acids. The V gene's germline CDR1 is SGHRS and CDR2 YFSETQ. Trimming took 5 bases from V and 0 from J, leaving 21 bases between them.

CDR3 bases: TGTGCCAGCAGCAGCGGCGCACAATTCCAGTTCTTC. Translating it yields CASSSGAQFQFF. The rearrangement joins TRBV25-1 to TRBJ2-1, with a possible D match to TRBD2 (5 bases). This CDR3 is 12 amino acids long. CDR1 MGHDK and CDR2 SYGVNS come from the germline V gene. V was cut by 6 bases and J by 13 bases, with 16 bases left in between.

This chain joins TRBV7-8 and TRBJ1-6; 11 bases are a match to TRBD1. Germline CDR1 and CDR2: SGHVS and FQNEAQ. V shed 3 bases, J shed 8 bases, and the junction held 9 bases outside the gene matches. The CDR3 sequence is 17 residues long. CDR3 loop: CASSFSGQGAYDSPLHF. CDR3 in DNA: TGTGCCAGCAGCTTTAGCGGACAGGGGGCTTATGATTCACCCCTCCACTTT.